Reported below is one T cell receptor beta chain. The germline V and J ends were trimmed by 5 bases and 3 bases, with 14 bases remaining between them. This CDR3 comprises 16 residues. From germline, CDR1 is SGHTA and CDR2 FQGNSA. The sample is drawn from a study of shared clonotypes between healthy human individuals. Naive CD8 cells lacked CD45RO, underwent positive selection for CCR7 and left out terminally differentiated effector memory CD45RA+ cells. The method was immunoSEQ multiplex PCR; TCRdb's version includes in-frame clones alone and lacks a portion of them. The sample carries hundreds of thousands of clones, approximately 96% recorded once.

The chain combines TRBV7-2 with TRBJ2-6, with a possible D match to TRBD1 (5 bases). The receptor's source is a young woman in good health. The sample consisted of naive CD8+ T cells sorted from blood. The chain's CDR3 is CASSPQRGGGANVLTF. CDR3 in DNA: TGTGCCAGCAGCCCGCAAAGGGGTGGTGGGGCCAACGTCCTGACTTTC.